Listed below are T cell receptor beta chains from one sample, sequenced in a study of T-cell memory formation after mild COVID-19. TCRdb recomputed calls from the 5' RACE reads with MiXCR, one row per CDR3 protein. The table shows some 320,000 distinct CDR3 sequences, with roughly 15% occurring only once. The sequencing sample was made of PBMCs or a T cell subset sorted from them (not recorded which). Receptors originate from a man between 18 and 35 years old who had mild COVID-19 (a few samples of this study predate the infection). Cell type and time point are not known. The CDR3 runs from the conserved cysteine through the conserved F or W. A D gene is named only where the DNA matches it firmly. Clone size, where shown, is once, few, many, or a class for clones that have expanded.

j_call d_call clone_size v_call cdr3_aa cdr3_nt
TRBJ2-1 TRBD1 few TRBV30 CAWSRDSDFNEQFF TGTGCCTGGAGTCGGGACAGCGACTTCAATGAGCAGTTCTTC
TRBJ2-3 TRBD2 - TRBV7-2 CATGVAAGVYTDTQYF TGTGCCACCGGGGTTGCAGCGGGGGTTTACACAGATACGCAGTATTTT
TRBJ1-2 - - TRBV27 CASSFKRGYGYTF TGTGCCAGCAGTTTTAAGAGGGGCTATGGCTACACCTTC
TRBJ2-6 - - TRBV5-4 CASSLVEGANVLTF TGTGCCAGCAGCTTAGTAGAGGGGGCCAACGTCCTGACTTTC
TRBJ2-3 - - TRBV5-1 CASKGGETDTQYF TGCGCCAGCAAGGGGGGGGAGACAGATACGCAGTATTTT
TRBJ2-3 - - TRBV5-1 CASRRGSDTQYF TGCGCCAGCAGACGAGGGTCCGATACGCAGTATTTT
TRBJ1-2 - - TRBV25-1 CASSETAFYGYTF TGTGCCAGCAGTGAAACGGCCTTCTATGGCTACACCTTC
TRBJ2-7 - many TRBV27 CASSFKFGGSTYEQYF TGTGCCAGCAGTTTCAAGTTTGGAGGCAGTACCTACGAGCAGTACTTC
TRBJ2-7 TRBD1 few TRBV25-1 CASSDDRDAYEQYF TGTGCCAGCAGTGACGACAGGGACGCCTACGAGCAGTACTTC
TRBJ2-3 - - TRBV10-1 CASSERVATDTQYF TGCGCCAGCAGTGAGAGGGTAGCCACAGATACGCAGTATTTT
TRBJ2-5 TRBD1 - TRBV7-3 CASRSGTGLETQYF TGTGCCAGCAGGTCCGGGACAGGGCTGGAGACCCAGTACTTC
TRBJ2-1 - few TRBV5-6 CASSFKGGSYTEQFF TGTGCCAGCAGCTTTAAGGGGGGTTCCTACACTGAGCAGTTCTTC
TRBJ2-2 - - TRBV9 CASSPHEGLAGELFF TGTGCCAGCAGCCCCCACGAGGGGCTGGCCGGGGAGCTGTTTTTT
TRBJ2-7 - - TRBV12-3/TRBV12-4 CASSPHRTSYEQYF TGTGCCAGCAGCCCCCACCGGACCTCCTACGAGCAGTACTTC
TRBJ2-3 - - TRBV6-6 CASSSTRRTDTQYF TGTGCCAGCAGTTCCACCCGACGGACAGATACGCAGTATTTT
TRBJ1-6 - - TRBV7-2 CASSLVRRLFGLNSPLHF TGTGCCAGCAGCTTAGTCCGAAGGTTGTTCGGCCTAAATTCACCCCTCCACTTT
TRBJ2-1 - many TRBV5-1 CASSFEGPLGNEQFF TGCGCCAGCAGCTTTGAGGGCCCCCTGGGAAATGAGCAGTTCTTC
TRBJ2-3 TRBD2 few TRBV12-3/TRBV12-4 CASSPAGASTDTQYF TGTGCCAGCAGTCCAGCGGGGGCTAGCACAGATACGCAGTATTTT
TRBJ1-1 - - TRBV7-9 CASTLEGGWRKPEAFF TGTGCCAGCACCCTAGAGGGGGGCTGGAGAAAGCCTGAAGCTTTCTTT
TRBJ1-3 - - TRBV3-1 CASSLHSGVGNTIYF TGTGCCAGCAGCCTCCACTCGGGGGTGGGAAACACCATATATTTT
TRBJ2-3 TRBD1 few TRBV29-1 CSVLRRTGADTQYF TGCAGCGTTCTCCGGCGGACAGGGGCAGATACGCAGTATTTT
TRBJ2-7 - - TRBV12-5 CASGRTYEQYF TGTGCTAGTGGGCGTACCTACGAGCAGTACTTC
TRBJ2-2 - - TRBV7-9 CASSSGPTTASNTGELFF TGTGCCAGCAGCTCAGGACCTACTACGGCGTCGAACACCGGGGAGCTGTTTTTT
TRBJ2-1 - few TRBV9 CATAGGDIPHEQFF TGTGCCACCGCTGGAGGGGACATTCCGCATGAGCAGTTCTTC